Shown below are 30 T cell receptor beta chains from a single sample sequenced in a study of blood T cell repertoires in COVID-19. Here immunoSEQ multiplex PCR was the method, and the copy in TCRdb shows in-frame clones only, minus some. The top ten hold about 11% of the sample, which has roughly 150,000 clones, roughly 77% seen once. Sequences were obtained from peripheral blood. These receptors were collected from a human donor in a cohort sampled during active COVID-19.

CDR3 in DNA: TGTGCCAGCAGTGAATCAGGCAAGCTTCAAGAGACCCAGTACTTC. It encodes CASSESGKLQETQYF. The rearrangement joins TRBV25-1 to TRBJ2-5; D is undetermined. This CDR3 comprises 15 residues. CDR1 and CDR2 from the germline V gene are MGHDK and SYGVNS. V dropped 1 base and J dropped 2 bases, with 11 bases sitting between them.

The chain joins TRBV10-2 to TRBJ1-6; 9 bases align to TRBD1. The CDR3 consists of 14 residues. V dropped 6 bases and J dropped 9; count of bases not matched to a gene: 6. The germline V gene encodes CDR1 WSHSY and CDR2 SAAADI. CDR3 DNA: TGCGCCAGCAGCCGACAGGGGGAAACTTCACCCCTCCACTTT. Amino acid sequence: CASSRQGETSPLHF.

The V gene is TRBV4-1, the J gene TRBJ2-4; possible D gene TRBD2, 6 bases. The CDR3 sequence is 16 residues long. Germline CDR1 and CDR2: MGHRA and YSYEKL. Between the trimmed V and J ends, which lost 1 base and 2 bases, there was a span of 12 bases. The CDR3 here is CASSQASGVSKNIQYF. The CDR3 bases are TGCGCCAGCAGCCAAGCGTCGGGAGTTTCCAAAAACATTCAGTACTTC.

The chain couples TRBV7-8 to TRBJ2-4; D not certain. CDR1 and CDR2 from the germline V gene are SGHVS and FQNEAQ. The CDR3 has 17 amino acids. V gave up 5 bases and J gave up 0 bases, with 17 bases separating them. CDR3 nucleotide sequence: TGTGCCAGCAGCCCCCTAAAGAGGTCTTTAGCCAAAAACATTCAGTACTTC. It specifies CASSPLKRSLAKNIQYF.

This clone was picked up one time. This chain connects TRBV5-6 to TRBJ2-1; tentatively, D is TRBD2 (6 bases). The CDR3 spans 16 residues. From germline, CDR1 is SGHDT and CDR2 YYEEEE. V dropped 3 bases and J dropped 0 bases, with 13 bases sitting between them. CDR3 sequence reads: CASSWGTLSSYNEQFF. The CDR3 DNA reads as TGTGCCAGCAGCTGGGGGACTTTAAGCTCCTACAATGAGCAGTTCTTC.

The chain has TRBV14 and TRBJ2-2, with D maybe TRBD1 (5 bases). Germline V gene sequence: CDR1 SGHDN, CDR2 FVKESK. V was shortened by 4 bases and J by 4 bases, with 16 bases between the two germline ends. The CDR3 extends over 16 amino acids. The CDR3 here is CASSRSTGSFTGELFF. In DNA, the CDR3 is TGTGCCAGCAGCCGTAGCACAGGCTCTTTCACCGGGGAGCTGTTTTTT.

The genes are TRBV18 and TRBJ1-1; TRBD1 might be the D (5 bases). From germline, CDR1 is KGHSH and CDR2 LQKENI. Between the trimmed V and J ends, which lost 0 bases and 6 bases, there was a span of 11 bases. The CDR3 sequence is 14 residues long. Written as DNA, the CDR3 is TGTGCCAGCTCACCACCGGCGGGGGACTCTGAAGCTTTCTTT. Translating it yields CASSPPAGDSEAFF.

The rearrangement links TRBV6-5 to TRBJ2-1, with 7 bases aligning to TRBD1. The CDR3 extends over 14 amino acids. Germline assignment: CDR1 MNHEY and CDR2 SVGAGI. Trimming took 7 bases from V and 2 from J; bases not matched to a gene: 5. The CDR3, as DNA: TGTGCCAGCAAGAGGACAGGTCCCTACAATGAGCAGTTCTTC. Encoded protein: CASKRTGPYNEQFF.

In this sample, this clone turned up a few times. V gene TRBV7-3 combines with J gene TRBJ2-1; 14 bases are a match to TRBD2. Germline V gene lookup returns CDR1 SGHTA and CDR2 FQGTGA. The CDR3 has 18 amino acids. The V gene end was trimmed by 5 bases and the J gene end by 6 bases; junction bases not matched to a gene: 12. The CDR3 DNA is TGTGCCAGCAGCCCGAAGGGACTAGCGGGAGTTGTGGGCAATGAGCAGTTCTTC. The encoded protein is CASSPKGLAGVVGNEQFF.

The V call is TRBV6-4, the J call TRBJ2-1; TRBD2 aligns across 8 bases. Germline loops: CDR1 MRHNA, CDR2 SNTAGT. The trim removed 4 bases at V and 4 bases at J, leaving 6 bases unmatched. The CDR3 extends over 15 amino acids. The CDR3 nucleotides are TGTGCCAGCAGTGCCGAGCGGGGGACTTACAATGAGCAGTTCTTC. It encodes CASSAERGTYNEQFF.

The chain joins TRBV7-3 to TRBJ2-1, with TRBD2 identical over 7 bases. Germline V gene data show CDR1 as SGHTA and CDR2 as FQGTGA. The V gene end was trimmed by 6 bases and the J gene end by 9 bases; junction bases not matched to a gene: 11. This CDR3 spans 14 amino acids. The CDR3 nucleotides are TGTGCCAGCAGTCAAGGCGGGAGCGGAGGTGAGCAGTTCTTC. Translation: CASSQGGSGGEQFF.

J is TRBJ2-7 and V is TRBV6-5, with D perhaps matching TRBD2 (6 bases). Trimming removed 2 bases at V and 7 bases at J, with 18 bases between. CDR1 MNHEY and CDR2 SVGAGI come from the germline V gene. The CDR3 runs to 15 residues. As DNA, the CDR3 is TGTGCCAGCAGTTACCCGGCCAGGGACTCGTGGGAGCAGTACTTC. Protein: CASSYPARDSWEQYF.

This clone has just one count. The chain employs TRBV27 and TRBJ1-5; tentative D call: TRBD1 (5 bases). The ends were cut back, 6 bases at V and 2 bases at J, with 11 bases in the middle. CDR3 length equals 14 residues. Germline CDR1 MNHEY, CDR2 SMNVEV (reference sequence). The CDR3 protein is CASRPGMGNQPQHF. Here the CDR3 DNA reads TGTGCCAGCAGGCCAGGGATGGGCAATCAGCCCCAGCATTTT.

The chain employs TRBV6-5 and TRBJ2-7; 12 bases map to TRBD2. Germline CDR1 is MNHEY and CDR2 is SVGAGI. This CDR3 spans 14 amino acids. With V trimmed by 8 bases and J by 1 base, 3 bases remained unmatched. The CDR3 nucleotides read TGTGCCAGCCAAGGACTAGCGGGGTCCTACGAGCAGTACTTC. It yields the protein CASQGLAGSYEQYF.

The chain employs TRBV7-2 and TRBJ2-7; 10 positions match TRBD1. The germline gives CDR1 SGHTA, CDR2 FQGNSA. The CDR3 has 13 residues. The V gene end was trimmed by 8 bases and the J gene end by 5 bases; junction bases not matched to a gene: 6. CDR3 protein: CASGTGVLNEQYF. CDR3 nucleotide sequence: TGTGCCAGCGGGACAGGGGTCCTCAACGAGCAGTACTTC.

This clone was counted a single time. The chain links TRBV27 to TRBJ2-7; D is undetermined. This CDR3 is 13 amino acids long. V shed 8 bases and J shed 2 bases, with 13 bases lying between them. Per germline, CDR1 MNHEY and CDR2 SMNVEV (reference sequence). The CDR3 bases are TGTGCCAGCGGAACAGATTACCCCTACGAGCAGTACTTC. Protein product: CASGTDYPYEQYF.

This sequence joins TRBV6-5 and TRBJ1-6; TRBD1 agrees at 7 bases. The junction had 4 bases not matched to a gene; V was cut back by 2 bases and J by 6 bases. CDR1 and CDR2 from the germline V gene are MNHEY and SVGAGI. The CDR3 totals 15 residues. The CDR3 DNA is TGTGCCAGCAGTTACGTCGGGACAGCTAATTCACCCCTCCACTTT. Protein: CASSYVGTANSPLHF.

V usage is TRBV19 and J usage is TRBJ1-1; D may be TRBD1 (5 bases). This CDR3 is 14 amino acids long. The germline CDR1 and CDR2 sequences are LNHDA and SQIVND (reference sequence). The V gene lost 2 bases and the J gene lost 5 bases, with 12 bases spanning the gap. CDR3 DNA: TGTGCCAGTAGTATAAAGGACGGGGGTACTGAAGCTTTCTTT. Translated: CASSIKDGGTEAFF.

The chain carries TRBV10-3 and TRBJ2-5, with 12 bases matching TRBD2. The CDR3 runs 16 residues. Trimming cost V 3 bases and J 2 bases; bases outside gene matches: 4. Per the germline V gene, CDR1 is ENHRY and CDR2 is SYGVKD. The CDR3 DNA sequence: TGTGCCATCAGTGACCCGGGACTAGCGGGTCAAGAGACCCAGTACTTC. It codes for CAISDPGLAGQETQYF.

CDR3 sequence: CASSLESGNTEAFF. The CDR3 bases are TGTGCCAGCAGCTTAGAGTCGGGGAACACTGAAGCTTTCTTT. This chain joins TRBV7-2 and TRBJ1-1; D is ambiguous. With 1 base removed from V and 1 base from J, the gap between germline ends came to 7 bases. Germline CDR1 is SGHTA and CDR2 is FQGNSA. The CDR3 has 14 amino acids.

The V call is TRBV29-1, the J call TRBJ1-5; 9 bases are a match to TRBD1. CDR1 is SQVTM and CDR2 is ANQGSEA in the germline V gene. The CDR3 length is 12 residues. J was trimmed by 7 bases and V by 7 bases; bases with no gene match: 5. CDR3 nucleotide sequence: TGCAGCGCCCGGACAGGGGAACAGCCCCAGCATTTT. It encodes CSARTGEQPQHF.

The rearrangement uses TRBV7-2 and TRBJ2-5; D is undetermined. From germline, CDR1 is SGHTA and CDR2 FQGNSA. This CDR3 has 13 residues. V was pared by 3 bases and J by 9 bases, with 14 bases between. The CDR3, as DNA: TGTGCCAGCAGCTTTAGTCATGGGCAGGCCCAGTACTTC. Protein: CASSFSHGQAQYF.

The CDR3 is CAISDPGQGLDTQYF. The CDR3 nucleotides read TGTGCCATCAGTGACCCGGGACAGGGGCTGGATACGCAGTATTTT. The gene calls are TRBV10-3 and TRBJ2-3; 10 bases are a match to TRBD1. Germline V gives CDR1 ENHRY, CDR2 SYGVKD. The CDR3 totals 15 residues. With 3 bases clipped from V and 6 bases from J, the junction kept 6 bases outside the gene matches.

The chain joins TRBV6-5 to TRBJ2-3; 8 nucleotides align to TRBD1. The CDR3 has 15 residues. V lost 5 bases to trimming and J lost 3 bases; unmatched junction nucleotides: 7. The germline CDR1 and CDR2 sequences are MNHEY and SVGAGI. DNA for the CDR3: TGTGCCAGCAGTCCCTCGGGGACAGGTACAGATACGCAGTATTTT. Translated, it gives CASSPSGTGTDTQYF.

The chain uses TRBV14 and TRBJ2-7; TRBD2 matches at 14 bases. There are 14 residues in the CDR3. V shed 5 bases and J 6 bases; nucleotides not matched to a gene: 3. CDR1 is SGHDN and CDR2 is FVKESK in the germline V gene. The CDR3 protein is CASSGTSGRREQYF. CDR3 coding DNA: TGTGCCAGCAGCGGGACTAGCGGGAGACGCGAGCAGTACTTC. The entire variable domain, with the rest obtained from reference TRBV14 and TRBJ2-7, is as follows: EAGVTQFPSHSVIEKGQTVTLRCDPISGHDNLYWYRRVMGKEIKFLLHFVKESKQDESGMPNNRFLAERTGGTYSTLKVQPAELEDSGVYFCASSGTSGRREQYFGPGTRLTVT.

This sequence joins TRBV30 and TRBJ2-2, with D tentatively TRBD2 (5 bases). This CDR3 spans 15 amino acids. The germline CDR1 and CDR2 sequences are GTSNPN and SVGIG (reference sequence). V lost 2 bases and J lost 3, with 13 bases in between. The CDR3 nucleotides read TGTGCCTGGAGTACCCAGGAGGACTACACCGGGGAGCTGTTTTTT. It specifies CAWSTQEDYTGELFF.

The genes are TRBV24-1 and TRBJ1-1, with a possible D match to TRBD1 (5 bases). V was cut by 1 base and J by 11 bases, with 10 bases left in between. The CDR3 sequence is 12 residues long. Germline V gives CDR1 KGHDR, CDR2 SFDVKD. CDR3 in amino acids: CATSDLGAQAFF. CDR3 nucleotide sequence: TGTGCCACCAGTGATTTAGGGGCGCAGGCTTTCTTT.

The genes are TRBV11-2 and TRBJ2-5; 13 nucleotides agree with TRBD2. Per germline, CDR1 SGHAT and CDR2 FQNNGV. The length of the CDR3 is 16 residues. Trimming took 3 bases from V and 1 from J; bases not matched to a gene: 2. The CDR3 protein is CASSFTSGGGQETQYF. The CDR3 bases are TGTGCCAGCAGCTTTACTAGCGGGGGGGGCCAAGAGACCCAGTACTTC.

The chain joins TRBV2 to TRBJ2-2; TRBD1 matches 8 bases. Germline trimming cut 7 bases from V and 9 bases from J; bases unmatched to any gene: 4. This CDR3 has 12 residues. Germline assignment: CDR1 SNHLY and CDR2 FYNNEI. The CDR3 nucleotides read TGTGCCAGCACGGACAGGGACCGGGAGCTGTTTTTT. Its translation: CASTDRDRELFF.

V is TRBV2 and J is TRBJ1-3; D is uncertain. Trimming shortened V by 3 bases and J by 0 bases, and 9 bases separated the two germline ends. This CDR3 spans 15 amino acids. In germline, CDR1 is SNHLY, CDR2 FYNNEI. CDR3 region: CASSDLRDSGNTIYF. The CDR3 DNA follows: TGTGCCAGCAGTGACCTTCGGGACTCTGGAAACACCATATATTTT.